The clone carrying this TCR beta chain was seen a few times. Its antigen remains unidentified. CDR1 SGHTS and CDR2 YDEGEE come from the germline V gene. V was cut by 2 bases and J by 5 bases, with 9 bases left in between. The CDR3 is made up of 13 amino acids. The data derive from a study of cytomegalovirus exposure and HLA in healthy donors. Study-wide points: The presence/absence work took it that sequencing depth was about the same across donors. Later on, analysis showed that most CMV-associated TCR beta chains appeared to be HLA-restricted. Among TCR sequences, most were rare, though some public TCRs appeared in many donors.

60 Vbeta and 13 Jbeta primers were used in PCR. Only in-frame clones appear in the TCRdb table, and some are missing; sequencing was by immunoSEQ multiplex PCR. This sample yields some 180,000 clones, of which 82% are seen a single time; about 1.6% belongs to the top ten. The sequence came from a man between 35 and 55 years old in good health and CMV-seronegative. Sequenced sample: PBMCs. The chain joins TRBV5-8 to TRBJ2-3; D unresolved. The CDR3 spells CASSLEAQDTQYF. CDR3 nucleotide sequence: TGTGCCAGCAGCTTAGAAGCTCAAGATACGCAGTATTTT.